Sequencing of this T cell receptor (beta chain) was carried out in a study of T-cell memory formation after mild COVID-19. Looking at the study overall: The study found TCR clusters largely donor specific.

Findings and caveats of the study: Later expanders leaned CD4+, whereas clones that contracted between day 15 and 85 were balanced CD4/CD8. Clones which contracted sat mainly in CM and EM if CD4+, and in EMRA if CD8+.

In its sample, this clonotype was seen many times. The antigen remains unidentified. With constant-segment primers, 5'RACE yielded cDNA libraries of TCR alpha and TCR beta that carried sample barcodes and UMIs. TCRdb passed the 5' RACE reads through MiXCR, listing each CDR3 protein once. The sample shows 270,000 or so distinct CDR3 sequences, roughly a sixth of them seen only once. The CDR3 is 13 residues long. Germline V gene lookup returns CDR1 KGHSH and CDR2 LQKENI. The V gene lost 3 bases and the J gene lost 5 bases, with 5 bases spanning the gap. The TCR sequence derives from a man aged 18 to 29 who had mild COVID-19 (a few samples of this study predate the infection). Cell type and time point are not known. What was sequenced was PBMCs or a T cell subset sorted from them (not recorded which). The chain employs TRBV18 and TRBJ1-6, with D tentatively TRBD1 (5 bases). The CDR3 is CASSPDNNSPLHF. For the CDR3, the DNA is TGTGCCAGCTCACCGGACAATAATTCACCCCTCCACTTT.